This T cell receptor beta chain was sequenced in a study of T-cell reconstitution after alpha-beta-depleted transplantation in children. Study findings and constraints: At the one-year point after transplant, T-cell counts and TCRbeta diversity were found to come mostly from T cells that had been newly produced.

It was with unique molecular identifiers that the TCRbeta library was prepared. MiXCR, run by TCRdb on the PCR reads, gives a single entry per CDR3 protein. In the table there are 550,000 to 800,000 distinct CDR3 sequences, roughly 14% of which are singletons. Per the germline V gene, CDR1 is SQVTM and CDR2 is ANQGSEA. V was pared by 6 bases and J by 3 bases, with 8 bases of the junction left unmatched. CDR3 length equals 14 residues. For this clonotype: Its antigen remains unidentified.

The sequencing used PBMCs, collected before TCRalphabeta/CD19-depleted stem cell transplant. The chain uses TRBV29-1 and TRBJ2-7, with 10 bases that match TRBD2. This TCR was sampled from a girl aged 2-10 years with congenital amegakaryocytic thrombocytopenia, due to receive a stem cell transplant. The CDR3 coding sequence is TGCAGCGTCCAGAGAGCGGGAGGGATCTACGAGCAGTACTTC. Translation: CSVQRAGGIYEQYF.